The 18 T cell receptor beta chains below were found in one sample sequenced in a study of identifying expanded T cells in peripheral blood. The table came from immunoSEQ multiplex PCR; TCRdb's copy has only in-frame clones and leaves some out. Counted here are about 82,000 clones, around nine tenths occurring once; the ten biggest clones make up 7.3%. The sequenced sample consisted of blood. The receptors were gathered from a person aged 18-69 years in good health.

The V gene is TRBV7-3, the J gene TRBJ1-1; tentatively, D is TRBD1 (6 bases). The V end lost 4 bases, the J end lost 3 bases, and 15 bases lay between the germline ends. The CDR3 is 15 residues long. CDR1 is SGHTA, CDR2 FQGTGA, per germline. CDR3 sequence reads: CASSSKTHRDTEAFF. As DNA, the CDR3 is TGTGCCAGCAGCTCTAAAACACACAGGGACACTGAAGCTTTCTTT. Filled out from reference TRBV7-3 and TRBJ1-1, the complete variable domain reads GAGVSQTPSNKVTEKGKYVELRCDPISGHTALYWYRQSLGQGPEFLIYFQGTGAADDSGLPNDRFFAVRPEGSVSTLKIQRTERGDSAVYLCASSSKTHRDTEAFFGQGTRLTVV.

V usage is TRBV7-8 and J usage is TRBJ1-1; possible D gene TRBD1, 5 bases. This CDR3 comprises 13 residues. Germline V gene data show CDR1 as SGHVS and CDR2 as FQNEAQ. V was shortened by 5 bases and J by 4 bases, with 11 bases between the two germline ends. The CDR3 DNA reads as TGTGCCAGCAGCGTCAGGGTCCCCACTGAAGCTTTCTTT. This encodes CASSVRVPTEAFF.

In DNA, the CDR3 is TGTGCCAGCAGTTACGTGAGCAGGGAAAAACTGTTTTTT. It yields the protein CASSYVSREKLFF. The V and J genes are TRBV6-5 and TRBJ1-4, with unresolved D. CDR3 length: 13 residues. Germline V CDR1 and CDR2: MNHEY, SVGAGI. V was shortened by 2 bases and J by 8 bases, with 9 bases between the two germline ends.

V is TRBV7-9 and J is TRBJ2-1, with TRBD2 identical over 11 bases. The CDR3 is 17 amino acids. V shed 0 bases, J shed 8 bases, and the junction held 9 bases outside the gene matches. Per germline, CDR1 SEHNR and CDR2 FQNEAQ (reference sequence). CDR3 nucleotide sequence: TGTGCCAGCAGCTTAGCGATAGGGCTAGCGGGAGGCTATGAGCAGTTCTTC. Its protein is CASSLAIGLAGGYEQFF.

V usage is TRBV11-3 and J usage is TRBJ2-7, with a weak D call TRBD1 (6 bases). Looked up from germline, CDR1 is SGHNT and CDR2 is YENEEA. This CDR3 spans 14 amino acids. V lost 6 bases and J lost 3, with 15 bases in between. The CDR3 region has the DNA TGTGCCAGCAGTCTAGGGGGTTGGGGCTACGAGCAGTACTTC. Its protein product is CASSLGGWGYEQYF.

The rearrangement joins TRBV7-9 to TRBJ2-1; D ambiguous. Germline CDR1 is SEHNR and CDR2 is FQNEAQ (reference sequence). The CDR3 is 14 amino acids. Deletions cut 8 bases from V and 4 bases from J, with 15 bases between. The CDR3 nucleotides are TGTGCCAGCCGCGAAACGGGTCATTACAATGAGCAGTTCTTC. Its protein is CASRETGHYNEQFF.

DNA of the CDR3: TGTGCCAGCAGCTTAGGGGGAGACAAAAGCCAGGGAGCGCAGTACTTC. Amino acids: CASSLGGDKSQGAQYF. This sequence joins TRBV7-9 and TRBJ2-7; D is possibly TRBD1 or TRBD2 (5 bases each). CDR1 SEHNR and CDR2 FQNEAQ come from the germline V gene (reference sequence). The CDR3 consists of 16 residues. The V gene lost 1 base and the J gene lost 9 bases, with 22 bases spanning the gap.

The gene calls are TRBV19 and TRBJ2-1; TRBD2 aligns across 11 bases. V trimming: 4 bases; J trimming: 0 bases; junction bases outside the gene matches: 14. The CDR3 runs 20 residues. Germline loops: CDR1 LNHDA, CDR2 SQIVND (reference sequence). The DNA of the CDR3 is TGTGCCAGTAGTAGGGGGACTAGCGGACCAGAGACTAGCTCCTACAATGAGCAGTTCTTC. Amino acids: CASSRGTSGPETSSYNEQFF.

This chain uses TRBV5-6 with TRBJ2-7; 9 bases line up with TRBD2. Germline assignment: CDR1 SGHDT and CDR2 YYEEEE. Trimming cost V 0 bases and J 3 bases; bases outside gene matches: 4. The CDR3 contains 15 residues. CDR3 in DNA: TGTGCCAGCAGCTTGGGGACTAGCGTTTTCTACGAGCAGTACTTC. Protein product: CASSLGTSVFYEQYF.

The chain carries TRBV6-5 and TRBJ1-3, with 9 bases that match TRBD1. Germline assignment: CDR1 MNHEY and CDR2 SVGAGI. Trimming cost V 4 bases and J 6 bases; bases outside gene matches: 10. CDR3 length: 16 amino acids. CDR3 bases: TGTGCCAGCAGTTCCACAGGACAGGGGTTTTCAAACACCATATATTTT. This codes for CASSSTGQGFSNTIYF.

The rearrangement joins TRBV25-1 to TRBJ2-2, with 12 bases fitting TRBD2. Per germline, CDR1 MGHDK and CDR2 SYGVNS. This CDR3 contains 15 residues. The V and J ends lost 4 bases and 6 bases, in that order; junction bases with no gene match: 3. The CDR3 DNA reads as TGTGCCAGCAGTGCGACTAGCGGGGGCTCCGGGGAGCTGTTTTTT. Protein sequence: CASSATSGGSGELFF.

V is TRBV5-8 and J is TRBJ2-1; TRBD2 matches 12 bases. CDR3 length equals 17 residues. V shed 0 bases, J shed 5 bases, and the junction held 6 bases outside the gene matches. Germline CDR1 SGHTS, CDR2 YDEGEE. CDR3 loop: CASSLASGRAGDNEQFF. CDR3 DNA: TGTGCCAGCAGCTTGGCTAGCGGGAGGGCCGGGGACAATGAGCAGTTCTTC.

The chain has TRBV6-1 and TRBJ1-1; D gene ambiguous. The CDR3 is made up of 17 amino acids. Germline V CDR1 and CDR2: MNHNS, SASEGT. V shed 1 base and J shed 1 base, with 16 bases lying between them. CDR3 sequence: CASSEVLGENPNTEAFF. The CDR3 region has the DNA TGTGCCAGCAGTGAAGTCTTGGGTGAGAACCCGAACACTGAAGCTTTCTTT.

The V call is TRBV5-4, the J call TRBJ1-6, with 7 bases identical to TRBD1. With 4 bases clipped from V and 5 bases from J, the junction kept 3 bases outside the gene matches. This CDR3 is built from 14 residues. CDR1 is SGHNT and CDR2 is YYREEE in the germline V gene (reference sequence). The CDR3 bases are TGTGCCAGCAGCCAGGGGGGACATAATTCACCCCTCCACTTT. This gives the protein CASSQGGHNSPLHF.

The genes are TRBV29-1 and TRBJ1-3; 11 bases are shared with TRBD1. The CDR3 has 15 amino acids. With V trimmed by 1 base and J by 2 bases, 1 base remained unmatched. From germline, CDR1 is SQVTM and CDR2 ANQGSEA. This CDR3 reads CSVEVDRGPGNTIYF. Here the CDR3 DNA reads TGCAGCGTTGAAGTGGACAGGGGGCCTGGAAACACCATATATTTT.

V and J are TRBV6-1 and TRBJ1-2; a weak D match, TRBD1 (5 bases). The CDR3 length is 14 residues. Germline V lookup: CDR1 MNHNS, CDR2 SASEGT. The germline V and J ends were trimmed by 6 bases and 4 bases, with 15 bases remaining between them. CDR3: CASRGLGGAYGYTF. The CDR3 region has the DNA TGTGCCAGCAGAGGTCTCGGGGGAGCCTATGGCTACACCTTC.

The chain has TRBV11-2 and TRBJ1-2; 10 bases align to TRBD1. The CDR3 covers 16 residues. CDR1 and CDR2 (germline): SGHAT, FQNNGV. V lost 1 base to trimming and J lost 8 bases; unmatched junction nucleotides: 10. The CDR3 reads CASSLAPDRGGRGYTF. In nucleotides, the CDR3 is TGTGCCAGCAGCTTAGCCCCGGACAGGGGGGGACGAGGCTACACCTTC. Drawing the rest from reference TRBV11-2 and TRBJ1-2, the complete variable domain is EAGVAQSPRYKIIEKRQSVAFWCNPISGHATLYWYQQILGQGPKLLIQFQNNGVVDDSQLPKDRFSAERLKGVDSTLKIQPAKLEDSAVYLCASSLAPDRGGRGYTFGSGTRLTVV.

V usage is TRBV7-8 and J usage is TRBJ2-1; D not resolved. The CDR3 sequence is 17 residues long. V was cut by 4 bases and J by 3 bases, with 19 bases left in between. The germline CDR1 and CDR2 sequences are SGHVS and FQNEAQ. CDR3 loop: CASSSRGRQSNYNEQFF. CDR3 nucleotide sequence: TGTGCCAGCAGCTCGCGCGGTCGTCAGTCTAACTACAATGAGCAGTTCTTC.